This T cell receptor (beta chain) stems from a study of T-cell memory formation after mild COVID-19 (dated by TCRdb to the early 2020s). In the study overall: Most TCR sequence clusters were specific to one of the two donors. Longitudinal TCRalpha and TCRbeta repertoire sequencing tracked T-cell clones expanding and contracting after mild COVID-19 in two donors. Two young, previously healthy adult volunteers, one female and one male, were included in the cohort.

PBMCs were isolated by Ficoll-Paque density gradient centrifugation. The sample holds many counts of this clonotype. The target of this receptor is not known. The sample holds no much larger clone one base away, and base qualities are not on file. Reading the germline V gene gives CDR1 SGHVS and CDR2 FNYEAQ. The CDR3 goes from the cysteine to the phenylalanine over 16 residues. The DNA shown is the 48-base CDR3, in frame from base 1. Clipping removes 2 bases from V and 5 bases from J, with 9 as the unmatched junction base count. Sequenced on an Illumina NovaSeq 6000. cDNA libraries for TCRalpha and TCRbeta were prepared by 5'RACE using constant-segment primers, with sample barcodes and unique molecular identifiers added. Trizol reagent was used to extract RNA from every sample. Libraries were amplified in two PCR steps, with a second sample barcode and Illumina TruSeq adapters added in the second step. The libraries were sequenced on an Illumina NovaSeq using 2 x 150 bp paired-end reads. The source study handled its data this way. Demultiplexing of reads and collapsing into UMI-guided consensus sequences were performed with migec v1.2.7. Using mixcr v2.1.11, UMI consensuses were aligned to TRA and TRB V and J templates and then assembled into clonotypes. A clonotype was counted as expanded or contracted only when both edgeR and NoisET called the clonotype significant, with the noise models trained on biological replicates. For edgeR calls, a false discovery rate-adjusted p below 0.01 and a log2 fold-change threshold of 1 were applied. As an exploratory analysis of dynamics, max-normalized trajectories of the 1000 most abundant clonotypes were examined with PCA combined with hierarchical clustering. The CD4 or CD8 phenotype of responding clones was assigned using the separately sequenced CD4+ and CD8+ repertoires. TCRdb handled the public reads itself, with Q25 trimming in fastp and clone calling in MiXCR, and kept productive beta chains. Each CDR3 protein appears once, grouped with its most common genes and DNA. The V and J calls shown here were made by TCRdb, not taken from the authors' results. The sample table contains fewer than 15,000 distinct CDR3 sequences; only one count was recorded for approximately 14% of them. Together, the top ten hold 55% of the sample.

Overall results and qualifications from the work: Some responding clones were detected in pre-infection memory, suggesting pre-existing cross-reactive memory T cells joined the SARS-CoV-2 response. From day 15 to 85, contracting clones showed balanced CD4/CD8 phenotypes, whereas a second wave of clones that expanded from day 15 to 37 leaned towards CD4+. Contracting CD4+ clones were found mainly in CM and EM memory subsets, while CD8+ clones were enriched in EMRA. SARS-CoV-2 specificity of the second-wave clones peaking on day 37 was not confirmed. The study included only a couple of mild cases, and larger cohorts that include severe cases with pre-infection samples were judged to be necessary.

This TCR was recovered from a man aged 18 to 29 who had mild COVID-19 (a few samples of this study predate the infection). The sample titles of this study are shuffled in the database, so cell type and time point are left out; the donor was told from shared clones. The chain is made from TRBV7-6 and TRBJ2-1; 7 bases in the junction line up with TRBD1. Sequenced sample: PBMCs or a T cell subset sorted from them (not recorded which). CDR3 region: CASSLHQGTVHNEQFF. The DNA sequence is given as TGTGCCAGCAGCTTACACCAGGGGACAGTCCACAATGAGCAGTTCTTC.